One sample yielded the 28 T cell receptor beta chains listed below, sequenced in a study of T cell responses to AZD1222 COVID-19 vaccine. Using immunoSEQ multiplex PCR, the repertoire was profiled, and TCRdb retains in-frame clones only, with some absent. The listing records about 140,000 clones. Sequencing used peripheral blood. The receptors shown here come from an adult in good health.

The rearrangement joins TRBV30 to TRBJ2-7; TRBD1 agrees at 8 bases. CDR1 GTSNPN and CDR2 SVGIG come from the germline V gene (reference sequence). This CDR3 is built from 14 residues. Trimming cost V 4 bases and J 6 bases; bases outside gene matches: 11. The CDR3 region has the DNA TGTGCCTGGAATCGCGACAGGGGATTGGGCGAGCAGTACTTC. This codes for CAWNRDRGLGEQYF.

As to this clone: A read error may produce the germline difference seen at one junction end. The chain employs TRBV6-6 and TRBJ2-2; 7 bases map to TRBD1. The germline CDR1 and CDR2 sequences are MNHNY and SVGAGI (reference sequence). The CDR3 extends over 11 amino acids. Here the CDR3 reads CASSETRDSSW. The DNA for the CDR3 is TGTGCCAGCAGCGAAACCCGGGACAGCAGTTGG.

This sequence joins TRBV7-9 and TRBJ1-1; D remains ambiguous. The V end lost 5 bases, the J end lost 6 bases, and 16 bases lay between the germline ends. Germline V gene sequence: CDR1 SEHNR, CDR2 FQNEAQ (reference sequence). This CDR3 spans 14 amino acids. In nucleotides, the CDR3 is TGTGCCAGCAGCCCCTCGGGCAGACTGGCTGAAGCTTTCTTT. Amino acids: CASSPSGRLAEAFF.

The genes are TRBV11-2 and TRBJ2-2, with 13 bases that match TRBD2. The germline V gene encodes CDR1 SGHAT and CDR2 FQNNGV. With V trimmed by 5 bases and J by 3 bases, 6 bases remained unmatched. The CDR3 is made up of 17 amino acids. The CDR3 loop reads CASSKLAGGPYTGELFF. CDR3 nucleotide sequence: TGTGCCAGCAGCAAACTAGCGGGGGGGCCCTACACCGGGGAGCTGTTTTTT.

The CDR3 sequence: CASSEWGAGYGYTF. In DNA form, the CDR3 reads TGTGCCAGCAGTGAATGGGGGGCTGGCTATGGCTACACCTTC. The chain is built from TRBV6-1 and TRBJ1-2; D is perhaps TRBD1 (6 bases). The germline CDR1 and CDR2 sequences are MNHNS and SASEGT. V lost 2 bases and J lost 4, with 11 bases in between. The CDR3 loop spans 14 amino acids.

The V gene is TRBV5-1, the J gene TRBJ1-1, with a tentative D call TRBD1 (6 bases). This CDR3 region has 14 residues. Trimming took off 0 bases at V and 1 base at J, with 7 bases between the two ends. Germline assignment: CDR1 SGHRS and CDR2 YFSETQ. CDR3 loop: CASSLAGANTEAFF. The DNA for the CDR3 is TGCGCCAGCAGCTTGGCAGGGGCGAACACTGAAGCTTTCTTT.

This chain uses TRBV7-2 with TRBJ1-2; D ambiguous. Trimming cost V 0 bases and J 0 bases, with 8 bases left between them. The CDR3 runs 15 residues. The germline V gene has CDR1 SGHTA and CDR2 FQGNSA. In nucleotides, the CDR3 is TGTGCCAGCAGCTTAGCGCCCGGAGCTAACTATGGCTACACCTTC. Translation gives CASSLAPGANYGYTF.

The chain has TRBV3-1 (or the pseudogene TRBV3-2) and TRBJ1-1; D is ambiguous. From germline, CDR1 is LGHDT and CDR2 YNNKEL (reference sequence). V lost 1 base, J lost 7 bases, and 13 bases lay in between. CDR3 length: 14 amino acids. The DNA for the CDR3 is TGTGCCAGCAGCCAAGCGCCCGAGAAGGATGAAGCTTTCTTT. Encoded protein: CASSQAPEKDEAFF.

In DNA, the CDR3 is TGTGCCAGCAGCATTAACAGGGCGGCTGTGAATGAGCAGTTCTTC. Translating it yields CASSINRAAVNEQFF. This chain joins TRBV11-3 and TRBJ2-1; a possible D gene is TRBD1 (6 bases). The CDR3 has 15 amino acids. Trimming removed 5 bases at V and 7 bases at J, with 18 bases between. CDR1 and CDR2 (germline): SGHNT, YENEEA.

The chain recombines TRBV24-1 with TRBJ2-7, with no clear D. CDR1 KGHDR and CDR2 SFDVKD come from the germline V gene. This CDR3 comprises 10 residues. V dropped 9 bases and J dropped 1 base, with 3 bases sitting between them. The CDR3 nucleotides read TGTGCCACCTTATCCTACGAGCAGTACTTC. The encoded protein is CATLSYEQYF.

This rearrangement joins TRBV6-5 to TRBJ1-2, with a possible D match to TRBD1 (5 bases). With 7 bases removed from V and 8 bases from J, the gap between germline ends came to 17 bases. The CDR3 extends over 13 amino acids. The germline gives CDR1 MNHEY, CDR2 SVGAGI. The CDR3 sequence: CASTRGQGMGYTF. The CDR3 coding sequence is TGTGCCAGCACCCGCGGGCAGGGTATGGGCTACACCTTC.

The genes are TRBV30 and TRBJ2-5; TRBD1 aligns across 11 bases. Germline V lookup: CDR1 GTSNPN, CDR2 SVGIG (reference sequence). Trimming at V came to 0 bases and at J to 5 bases, leaving 5 bases not matched to a gene. CDR3 length: 15 residues. CDR3: CAWSVRGTGGETQYF. CDR3 nucleotides: TGTGCCTGGAGTGTACGTGGGACAGGGGGGGAGACCCAGTACTTC.

The chain recombines TRBV5-5 with TRBJ1-5; D is ambiguous. The CDR3 totals 13 residues. Germline CDR1 reads SGHKS; CDR2 reads YYEKEE (reference sequence). V gave up 2 bases and J gave up 2 bases, with 5 bases separating them. CDR3 DNA sequence: TGTGCCAGCAGCTTCGGGGGCAATCAGCCCCAGCATTTT. Amino acids: CASSFGGNQPQHF.

The rearrangement links TRBV11-2 to TRBJ2-7, with D tentatively TRBD2 (7 bases). The CDR3 has 12 amino acids. CDR1 is SGHAT and CDR2 is FQNNGV in the germline V gene. With 1 base removed from V and 10 bases from J, the gap between germline ends came to 11 bases. This CDR3 is CASSLGRGTQYF. Written as DNA, the CDR3 is TGTGCCAGCAGCTTAGGGCGGGGGACACAGTACTTC.

The chain employs TRBV21-1 and TRBJ1-5; the table's D call TRBD1 went unverified against the DNA. TRBV21-1 is deemed a pseudogene. This CDR3 spans 15 amino acids. For the CDR3, the DNA is TGTGCCAGCAGCAAAGGGAATGCAGGGAATCAGCCCCAGCATTTT. It codes for CASSKGNAGNQPQHF.

This chain uses TRBV18 with TRBJ2-7, with 8 bases fitting TRBD1. V was pared by 3 bases and J by 2 bases, with 9 bases of the junction left unmatched. The germline gives CDR1 KGHSH, CDR2 LQKENI. The CDR3 has 16 residues. The CDR3 region is CASSPGRGPPAYEQYF. In nucleotides, the CDR3 is TGTGCCAGCTCACCCGGCAGGGGGCCACCAGCCTACGAGCAGTACTTC.

In nucleotides, the CDR3 is TGCGCCAGCAGCTATACTAGCGGGGGGGTCTACGAGCAGTACTTC. Protein product: CASSYTSGGVYEQYF. The rearrangement links TRBV5-1 to TRBJ2-7; 13 nucleotides align to TRBD2. The junction had 3 bases not matched to a gene; V was cut back by 3 bases and J by 3 bases. Germline CDR1 SGHRS, CDR2 YFSETQ. The CDR3 loop spans 15 amino acids.

The rearrangement joins TRBV6-5 to TRBJ1-1; D possibly corresponds to TRBD1 (5 bases). Germline CDR1 MNHEY, CDR2 SVGAGI. V lost 6 bases to trimming and J lost 3 bases, with 14 bases between them. The CDR3 runs to 14 residues. The CDR3 DNA reads TGTGCCAGCAGGGCGTCCCGAGGGGACACTGAAGCTTTCTTT. This encodes CASRASRGDTEAFF.

V gene TRBV30 combines with J gene TRBJ2-7; D remains ambiguous. Germline CDR1 and CDR2: GTSNPN and SVGIG (reference sequence). Trimming removed 1 base at V and 7 bases at J, with 17 bases between. This CDR3 spans 14 amino acids. CDR3 in DNA: TGTGCCTGGAGTGCCTGGGAAGGGTTCGGGGAGCAGTACTTC. Translated: CAWSAWEGFGEQYF.

The chain uses TRBV5-6 and TRBJ1-4; unclear D gene. V lost 2 bases and J 6 bases, leaving 8 bases between the germline ends. The CDR3 spans 13 residues. Germline V gene data show CDR1 as SGHDT and CDR2 as YYEEEE. The CDR3: CASSFSGYEKLFF. DNA for the CDR3: TGTGCCAGCAGCTTTTCGGGGTATGAAAAACTGTTTTTT.

The chain has TRBV5-8 and TRBJ1-4; D unresolved. V was pared by 0 bases and J by 7 bases, with 13 bases between. The CDR3 has 15 residues. In germline, CDR1 is SGHTS, CDR2 YDEGEE. The CDR3 DNA sequence: TGTGCCAGCAGCTTGGGCGTCGTCCTCAGTGAAAAACTGTTTTTT. Encoded protein: CASSLGVVLSEKLFF.

V gene TRBV5-4 combines with J gene TRBJ1-2; D is ambiguous. V lost 6 bases to trimming and J lost 4 bases, with 13 bases between them. The length of the CDR3 is 13 residues. CDR1 and CDR2 (germline): SGHNT, YYREEE (reference sequence). The CDR3 DNA reads as TGTGCCAGCACCCTCAGGAGTGGCTATGGCTACACCTTC. This sequence encodes CASTLRSGYGYTF.

The rearrangement joins TRBV15 to TRBJ1-2; perhaps TRBD1 as D (5 bases). Per germline, CDR1 LNHNV and CDR2 YYDKDF (reference sequence). V gave up 0 bases and J gave up 3 bases, with 8 bases separating them. CDR3 length equals 14 residues. The CDR3 DNA is TGTGCCACCAGCAGAGATCGAGGGGACTATGGCTACACCTTC. Its protein product is CATSRDRGDYGYTF.

CDR3 loop: CASSLSRGTDTQYF. CDR3 coding DNA: TGTGCCAGCAGTTTATCGAGGGGCACAGATACGCAGTATTTT. V and J are TRBV27 and TRBJ2-3, with a possible D match to TRBD2 (5 bases). CDR1 and CDR2 (germline): MNHEY, SMNVEV (reference sequence). V lost 0 bases and J lost 1, with 5 bases in between. The CDR3 covers 14 residues.

DNA of the CDR3: TGTGCCAGCAGCTTAGATCGGGGGGGTATCCACTTT. Translating gives CASSLDRGGIHF. The rearrangement joins TRBV11-3 to TRBJ1-6; TRBD1 is a possible D gene (5 bases). CDR1 and CDR2 from the germline V gene are SGHNT and YENEEA. Trimming shortened V by 0 bases and J by 17 bases, and 11 bases separated the two germline ends. The CDR3 is 12 residues long. Based on the CDR3 plus reference TRBV11-3 and TRBJ1-6, the full variable domain is EAGVVQSPRYKIIEKKQPVAFWCNPISGHNTLYWYLQNLGQGPELLIRYENEEAVDDSQLPKDRFSAERLKGVDSTLKIQPAELGDSAVYLCASSLDRGGIHFGNGTRLTVT.

The chain couples TRBV30 to TRBJ1-1; the match to TRBD1 covers 9 bases. V lost 5 bases and J lost 0; bases outside the gene matches: 4. The germline CDR1 and CDR2 sequences are GTSNPN and SVGIG (reference sequence). The CDR3 contains 14 residues. The CDR3 sequence is CAWGQGRVNTEAFF. CDR3 DNA sequence: TGTGCCTGGGGACAGGGGCGGGTGAACACTGAAGCTTTCTTT.

V is TRBV10-3 and J is TRBJ1-4; D perhaps matches TRBD1 (6 bases). The germline V and J ends were trimmed by 2 bases and 0 bases, with 19 bases remaining between them. This CDR3 is 19 amino acids long. Per germline, CDR1 ENHRY and CDR2 SYGVKD. Here the CDR3 DNA reads TGTGCCATCAGTGAGACCCTACCTGGGACATATCCAACTAATGAAAAACTGTTTTTT. Translated: CAISETLPGTYPTNEKLFF.

This chain links TRBV11-1 with TRBJ2-2; D gene unclear. Deletions cut 4 bases from V and 4 bases from J, with 10 bases between. The CDR3 length is 14 residues. The germline V gene encodes CDR1 SGHAT and CDR2 FQDESV (reference sequence). CDR3 protein: CASSSRGSTGELFF. In DNA form, the CDR3 reads TGTGCCAGCAGCTCTCGAGGAAGCACCGGGGAGCTGTTTTTT.